This T cell receptor beta chain was identified during a study of shared clonotypes between healthy human individuals. About the study: Three plates were used per donor for CD4 naive, three for CD4 memory, two for CD8 naive and one for CD8 memory.

CDR3 length: 15 amino acids. In germline, CDR1 is MNHEY, CDR2 SVGAGI. In the CD4+ fraction, cells were divided into CD45RA+ naive and CD45RA-negative memory subsets. Profiling relied on immunoSEQ multiplex PCR, and the TCRdb table lists in-frame clones only, not all of them. The sample yields about 2.3 million clones, more than 85% seen once. Sequencing was done on a sample of naive CD4+ T cells from PBMCs. As to subset: CD45RA+ positively selected. The genes are TRBV6-5 and TRBJ2-5; TRBD2 matches 7 bases. Matching the DNA end better, TRBJ2-7 makes the J call doubtful. This TCR was sampled from a man younger than 30 in good health. Some clones in this sample may be carry-over from other donors' samples. CDR3 sequence: CASSYSFRDYYEQYF. The CDR3 coding sequence is TGTGCCAGCAGTTACTCCTTTCGGGACTACTACGAGCAGTACTTC.